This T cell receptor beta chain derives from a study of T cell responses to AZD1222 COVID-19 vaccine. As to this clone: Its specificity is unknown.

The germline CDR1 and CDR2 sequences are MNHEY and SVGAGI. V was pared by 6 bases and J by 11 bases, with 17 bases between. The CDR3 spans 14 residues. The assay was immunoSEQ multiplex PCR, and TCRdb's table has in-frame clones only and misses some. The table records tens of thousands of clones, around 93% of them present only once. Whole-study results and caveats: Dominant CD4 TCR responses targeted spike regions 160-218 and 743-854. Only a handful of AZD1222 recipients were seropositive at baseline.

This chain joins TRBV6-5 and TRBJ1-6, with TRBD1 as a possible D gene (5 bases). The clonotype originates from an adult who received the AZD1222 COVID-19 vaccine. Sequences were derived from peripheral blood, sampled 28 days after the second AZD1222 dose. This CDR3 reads CASRLQVVSTPLHF. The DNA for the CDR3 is TGTGCCAGCAGGCTACAGGTTGTGTCGACACCCCTCCACTTT.